This T cell receptor (beta chain) was captured by sequencing in a study of Ad26.COV2.S vaccination and SARS-CoV-2 variants. Treatment meaning: around 19 received Ad26.COV2.S at low or high dose, single or two shots; roughly five received placebo; per-sample allocation not given. The study sampled participants on day 63 after the first vaccine or placebo injection. Clones were sequenced by immunoSEQ multiplex PCR, and TCRdb holds only the in-frame ones, with some missing. The profile shows a few hundred thousand clones, roughly 91% of them singletons. V shed 5 bases and J shed 6 bases, with 17 bases lying between them. Per the germline V gene, CDR1 is SEHNR and CDR2 is FQNEAQ (reference sequence). The length of the CDR3 is 14 residues.

The specimen was peripheral blood, collected in a trial of Ad26.COV2.S vaccine versus placebo. The chain combines TRBV7-9 with TRBJ2-7, with D perhaps assigned TRBD1 or TRBD2 (6 bases each). This TCR came from a person aged 18-65 years who received the Ad26.COV2.S COVID-19 vaccine or a placebo. This CDR3 is CASSPGATVSEQYF. The DNA for the CDR3 is TGTGCCAGCAGCCCGGGGGCAACCGTCTCCGAGCAGTACTTC.